The 31 T cell receptor beta chains given below trace back to one sample, sequenced in a study of blood T cells in healthy people across ages. Using a J-beta primer mix together with a sample-barcoded 5' primer, a second PCR was run for roughly 7 to 11 cycles. TCRdb re-analysed the 5' RACE reads in MiXCR, keeping a single row per CDR3 protein. This sample has fewer than 900,000 distinct CDR3 sequences, with roughly 34% found just once. Material for sequencing was blood. These receptors originate from a man between 18 and 29 years old in good health.

The rearrangement uses TRBV6-2 or TRBV6-3 and TRBJ2-7; 7 bases fit TRBD2. Per germline, CDR1 MNHEY and CDR2 SVGEGT. V shed 0 bases and J 0 bases; nucleotides not matched to a gene: 5. The CDR3 runs to 16 residues. Written as DNA, the CDR3 is TGTGCCAGCAGTTACTCGACTAGCTTGAGCTCCTACGAGCAGTACTTC. It is translated as CASSYSTSLSSYEQYF.

The CDR3, as DNA: TGTGCCAGCAGCAGCCTACGGGGAGGTGGAGATACGCAGTATTTT. Its translation is CASSSLRGGGDTQYF. The rearrangement joins TRBV5-5 to TRBJ2-3, with D maybe TRBD2 (6 bases). CDR3 length equals 15 residues. The V gene's germline CDR1 is SGHKS and CDR2 YYEKEE (reference sequence). V was pared by 4 bases and J by 5 bases, with 17 bases between. The entire variable domain, with the rest obtained from reference TRBV5-5 and TRBJ2-3, is as follows: DAGVTQSPTHLIKTRGQQVTLRCSPISGHKSVSWYQQVLGQGPQFIFQYYEKEERGRGNFPDRFSARQFPNYSSELNVNALLLGDSALYLCASSSLRGGGDTQYFGPGTRLTVL.

This clonotype was seen a handful of times. The chain uses TRBV27 and TRBJ2-5, with a possible D match to TRBD2 (5 bases). The end of the DNA aligns better with TRBJ2-7, so the J call may be wrong. The CDR3 is made up of 14 amino acids. Germline CDR1 reads MNHEY; CDR2 reads SMNVEV (reference sequence). The CDR3 sequence is CASSLGDTAYEQYF. The DNA of the CDR3 is TGTGCCAGCAGTTTGGGAGACACCGCCTACGAGCAGTACTTC.

In this sample, this clonotype turned up a few times. This rearrangement joins TRBV9 to TRBJ1-1; 8 bases align to TRBD1. The CDR3 sequence is 16 residues long. Germline V CDR1 and CDR2: SGDLS, YYNGEE. Trimming removed 0 bases from V and 4 bases from J; junction bases left unmatched: 8. The CDR3 is CASSVASTGGGTEAFF. The CDR3 bases are TGTGCCAGCAGCGTAGCTTCCACAGGGGGTGGCACTGAAGCTTTCTTT.

J is TRBJ1-1 and V is TRBV7-9; no firm D call. Trimming removed 4 bases from V and 6 bases from J, with 12 bases in between. This CDR3 is 13 amino acids long. Germline CDR1 is SEHNR and CDR2 is FQNEAQ (reference sequence). CDR3 sequence: CASSSDGNSEAFF. CDR3 bases: TGTGCCAGCAGCTCGGACGGTAACTCTGAAGCTTTCTTT. The variable domain in full, completed from reference TRBV7-9 and TRBJ1-1, reads DTGVSQNPRHKITKRGQNVTFRCDPISEHNRLYWYRQTLGQGPEFLTYFQNEAQLEKSRLLSDRFSAERPKGSFSTLEIQRTEQGDSAMYLCASSSDGNSEAFFGQGTRLTVV.

This clonotype was observed at least ten times. One junction end does not reproduce the germline sequence, and a read error may be involved. CDR3 sequence reads: CASSTSGGGDTQYF. Written as DNA, the CDR3 is TGTGCCAGCAGTACTAGCGGGGGGGGAGATACGCAGTATTTT. This chain joins TRBV4-3 and TRBJ2-3, with 13 nucleotides matching TRBD2. This CDR3 comprises 14 residues. Germline CDR1 is LGHNA and CDR2 is YSLEER.

This CDR3 reads CAIWDALYGYTF. CDR3 nucleotides: TGTGCCATATGGGACGCCCTCTATGGCTACACCTTC. The V gene is TRBV27, the J gene TRBJ1-2, with D maybe TRBD1 (5 bases). The germline V and J ends were trimmed by 10 bases and 4 bases, with 13 bases remaining between them. The CDR3 extends over 12 amino acids. Germline CDR1 is MNHEY and CDR2 is SMNVEV (reference sequence).

This clonotype showed up just a few times. The chain combines TRBV5-1 with TRBJ2-7; TRBD2 agrees at 13 bases. V was clipped by 6 bases and J by 3 bases; unmatched bases: 12. The CDR3 spans 17 residues. Per germline, CDR1 SGHRS and CDR2 YFSETQ. The CDR3, as DNA: TGCGCCAGCACCACGACTAGCGGGGGGAATTACCACTACGAGCAGTACTTC. Amino acids: CASTTTSGGNYHYEQYF.

J is TRBJ2-7 and V is TRBV6-6, with 9 bases that match TRBD1. With V trimmed by 6 bases and J by 2 bases, 8 bases remained unmatched. The CDR3 is 15 amino acids. Germline-derived CDR1 and CDR2 are MNHNY and SVGAGI (reference sequence). CDR3 loop: CASRDRDRVTYEQYF. The CDR3 bases are TGTGCCAGCAGGGACCGGGACAGGGTTACCTACGAGCAGTACTTC.

The CDR3 region is CASSFVGNGYTF. The CDR3 nucleotides read TGTGCCAGCAGTTTTGTGGGAAATGGCTACACCTTC. The V gene is TRBV12-3 or TRBV12-4, the J gene TRBJ1-2; D uncertain. V dropped 3 bases and J dropped 6 bases, with 8 bases sitting between them. The length of the CDR3 is 12 residues.

The CDR3 DNA reads TGTGCCAGCAGGGCAACTAGCGGGAGCATGAATACGCAGTATTTT. Translation gives CASRATSGSMNTQYF. The rearrangement links TRBV12-3 or TRBV12-4 to TRBJ2-3; 11 nucleotides match TRBD2. This CDR3 spans 15 amino acids. V lost 6 bases to trimming and J lost 7 bases; unmatched junction nucleotides: 9.

Many counts were recorded for this clonotype. The chain uses TRBV29-1 and TRBJ2-3, with 9 bases identical to TRBD1. J was trimmed by 2 bases and V by 4 bases; bases with no gene match: 4. This CDR3 region has 14 residues. CDR1 SQVTM and CDR2 ANQGSEA come from the germline V gene. The CDR3 sequence: CSVGQGEYTDTQYF. The CDR3 DNA reads TGCAGCGTTGGACAGGGGGAATACACAGATACGCAGTATTTT.

On this clonotype: This sequence may be a read error, since a much larger clone differs from it by one base. This sequence joins TRBV12-3 or TRBV12-4 and TRBJ2-3; 8 positions match TRBD1. The CDR3 is 15 residues long. The CDR3 here is CASSLTGVATDTQCF. In nucleotides, the CDR3 is TGTGCCAGCTCCCTGACAGGGGTCGCCACAGATACGCAGTGTTTT.

Points on this clonotype: The junction and the germline gene differ at one end; a read error may be behind it. The chain is built from TRBV20-1 and TRBJ2-6; 7 bases match TRBD1. The germline CDR1 and CDR2 sequences are DFQATT and SNEGSKA (reference sequence). This CDR3 is built from 15 residues. The CDR3 nucleotides read TGCAGTGTTAACCACAGGGGAACTGGGGCCAACGTCCCGACTTTC. Its protein is CSVNHRGTGANVPTF.

The chain carries TRBV28 and TRBJ2-5; D possibly corresponds to TRBD1 (5 bases). V gave up 4 bases and J gave up 11 bases, with 20 bases separating them. The CDR3 has 14 residues. In germline, CDR1 is MDHEN, CDR2 SYDVKM. The CDR3 nucleotides read TGTGCCAGCAGTTCCCCGACAGATTACAATGAGCAGTACTTC. Its protein is CASSSPTDYNEQYF.

This clonotype was seen ten or more times. The V call is TRBV4-1, the J call TRBJ2-1; no clear D. V shed 2 bases and J shed 2 bases, with 10 bases lying between them. The CDR3 runs 15 residues. Germline CDR1 reads MGHRA; CDR2 reads YSYEKL. The CDR3 region is CASSQFLGTYNEQFF. The CDR3, as DNA: TGCGCCAGCAGCCAATTCCTCGGAACCTACAATGAGCAGTTCTTC.

This clonotype was counted a single time. The rearrangement uses TRBV7-8 and TRBJ2-7; D is unresolved. V lost 2 bases and J 5 bases, leaving 4 bases between the germline ends. The CDR3 is made up of 11 amino acids. Germline V gene data show CDR1 as SGHVS and CDR2 as FQNEAQ. The CDR3: CASSLIHEQYF. The CDR3 coding sequence is TGTGCCAGCAGCTTAATCCACGAGCAGTACTTC.

The chain carries TRBV7-2 and TRBJ2-5; possible D gene TRBD2, 6 bases. From germline, CDR1 is SGHTA and CDR2 FQGNSA. Trimming pared 5 bases from V and 1 base from J, leaving 17 bases between. The length of the CDR3 is 16 residues. CDR3 region: CASSPRLGNGQETQYF. In nucleotides, the CDR3 is TGTGCCAGCAGCCCTCGACTAGGGAACGGCCAAGAGACCCAGTACTTC.

The chain recombines TRBV14 with TRBJ2-3, with 8 bases identical to TRBD1. V was pared by 1 base and J by 3 bases, with 6 bases of the junction left unmatched. This CDR3 comprises 16 residues. Looked up from germline, CDR1 is SGHDN and CDR2 is FVKESK. The CDR3 DNA reads as TGTGCCAGCAGCCAAGCGGGCAGGGGGCGAACAGATACGCAGTATTTT. Translating it yields CASSQAGRGRTDTQYF.

This chain links TRBV11-2 with TRBJ2-2; weak D call: TRBD1 (5 bases). V was shortened by 2 bases and J by 2 bases, with 9 bases between the two germline ends. CDR3 size: 15 residues. Germline assignment: CDR1 SGHAT and CDR2 FQNNGV. The chain's CDR3 is CASSLRGANTGELFF. CDR3 nucleotides: TGTGCCAGCAGCTTACGTGGGGCAAACACCGGGGAGCTGTTTTTT.

This clonotype was counted ten times or more. The rearrangement uses TRBV14 and TRBJ2-7, with D unresolved. Trimming took off 8 bases at V and 3 bases at J, with 26 bases between the two ends. Germline values: CDR1 SGHDN, CDR2 FVKESK. The CDR3 runs to 17 residues. The CDR3 DNA follows: TGTGCCAGCGCCCCTAAAAGGCCCCGGGTCGGTCTCTACGAGCAGTACTTC. Translating gives CASAPKRPRVGLYEQYF.

This rearrangement joins TRBV11-2 to TRBJ2-7; 8 nucleotides align to TRBD2. Germline lookup yields CDR1 SGHAT and CDR2 FQNNGV. The ends lost 5 bases at V and 7 bases at J; junction bases unmatched: 13. The CDR3 runs to 15 residues. The CDR3 bases are TGTGCCAGCAGCACGTCTAGCGGGCGGGGAGTGGAGCAGTACTTC. It codes for CASSTSSGRGVEQYF.

This clonotype appeared many times. J is TRBJ2-1 and V is TRBV4-3, with TRBD2 identical over 7 bases. J was trimmed by 0 bases and V by 5 bases; bases with no gene match: 7. CDR3 length equals 16 residues. Germline CDR1 and CDR2: LGHNA and YSLEER. The CDR3 reads CASSSLGGSSYNEQFF. DNA for the CDR3: TGCGCCAGCAGCTCCCTCGGGGGGAGCTCCTACAATGAGCAGTTCTTC.

The chain joins TRBV28 to TRBJ2-5; 9 bases map to TRBD1. Germline V lookup: CDR1 MDHEN, CDR2 SYDVKM. This CDR3 spans 15 amino acids. The junction had 11 bases not matched to a gene; V was cut back by 8 bases and J by 4 bases. The CDR3 DNA is TGTGCCAGCCTGACCGGGACAGGGTTGGGAGAGACCCAGTACTTC. Translation: CASLTGTGLGETQYF.

The chain combines TRBV9 with TRBJ2-7; 8 bases align to TRBD1. The germline gives CDR1 SGDLS, CDR2 YYNGEE. CDR3 length: 16 residues. J lost 2 bases, V lost 0 bases, and 7 bases had no gene match. Written as DNA, the CDR3 is TGTGCCAGCAGCGTAGGGGGACAGGAGATCACCTACGAGCAGTACTTC. Protein sequence: CASSVGGQEITYEQYF.

This clonotype was found a few times. The rearrangement joins TRBV6-2 or TRBV6-3 to TRBJ2-7, with TRBD2 as a possible D gene (5 bases). Per germline, CDR1 MNHEY and CDR2 SVGEGT. This CDR3 contains 17 residues. Trimming pared 4 bases from V and 0 bases from J, leaving 19 bases between. CDR3 sequence: CASSWGVGPIFSYEQYF. CDR3 nucleotide sequence: TGTGCCAGCAGTTGGGGAGTAGGACCGATATTCTCCTACGAGCAGTACTTC.

V usage is TRBV4-3 and J usage is TRBJ1-2; TRBD1 is a possible D gene (6 bases). V lost 0 bases and J lost 6, with 14 bases in between. The CDR3 contains 15 residues. CDR1 and CDR2 (germline): LGHNA, YSLEER. The CDR3 here is CASSQDMYGGDGYTF. The CDR3 DNA sequence: TGCGCCAGCAGCCAAGATATGTACGGGGGCGATGGCTACACCTTC.

This chain connects TRBV7-9 to TRBJ1-2; D may be TRBD1 (6 bases). The CDR3 covers 16 residues. The V gene lost 4 bases and the J gene lost 2 bases, with 17 bases spanning the gap. Germline values: CDR1 SEHNR, CDR2 FQNEAQ (reference sequence). The CDR3 sequence is CASSSLVEGTNYGYTF. CDR3 DNA sequence: TGTGCCAGCAGCTCCCTAGTAGAGGGGACAAACTATGGCTACACCTTC. Based on the CDR3 plus reference TRBV7-9 and TRBJ1-2, the full variable domain is DTGVSQNPRHKITKRGQNVTFRCDPISEHNRLYWYRQTLGQGPEFLTYFQNEAQLEKSRLLSDRFSAERPKGSFSTLEIQRTEQGDSAMYLCASSSLVEGTNYGYTFGSGTRLTVV.

There are many counts of this clonotype. A junction end diverges from the germline sequence, so it may reflect a read error. CDR3: CASSPQGQAKSIQYF. The DNA of the CDR3 is TGTGCCAGCAGCCCCCAGGGACAGGCAAAAAGCATTCAGTACTTC. This chain links TRBV9 with TRBJ2-4, with 8 bases aligning to TRBD1. Germline CDR1 reads SGDLS; CDR2 reads YYNGEE. This CDR3 comprises 15 residues.

This clonotype was seen only a few times. The genes are TRBV7-2 and TRBJ1-1, with D unresolved. The germline V and J ends were trimmed by 0 bases and 6 bases, with 2 bases remaining between them. From germline, CDR1 is SGHTA and CDR2 FQGNSA. This CDR3 is 11 amino acids long. The CDR3 is CASSLAPEAFF. CDR3 bases: TGTGCCAGCAGCTTAGCCCCTGAAGCTTTCTTT.

The CDR3 DNA follows: TGTGCCAGCAGCGCCTACGGCCTTTGGGACACTGAAGCTTTCTTT. Translated: CASSAYGLWDTEAFF. The V call is TRBV7-8, the J call TRBJ1-1; no definite D call. CDR1 is SGHVS, CDR2 FQNEAQ, per germline. This CDR3 region has 15 residues. The V end lost 5 bases, the J end lost 3 bases, and 16 bases lay between the germline ends.